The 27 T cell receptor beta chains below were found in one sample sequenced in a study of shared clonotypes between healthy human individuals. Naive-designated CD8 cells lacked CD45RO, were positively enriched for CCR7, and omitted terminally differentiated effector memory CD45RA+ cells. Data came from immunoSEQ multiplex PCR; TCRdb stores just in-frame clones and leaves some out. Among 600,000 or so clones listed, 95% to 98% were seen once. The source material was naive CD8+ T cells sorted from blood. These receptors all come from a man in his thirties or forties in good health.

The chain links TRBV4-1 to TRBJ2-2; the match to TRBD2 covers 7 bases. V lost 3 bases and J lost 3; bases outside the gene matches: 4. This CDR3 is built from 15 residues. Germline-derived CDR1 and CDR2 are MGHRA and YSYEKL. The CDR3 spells CASSQVAGDTGELFF. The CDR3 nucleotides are TGCGCCAGCAGCCAGGTGGCGGGAGACACCGGGGAGCTGTTTTTT.

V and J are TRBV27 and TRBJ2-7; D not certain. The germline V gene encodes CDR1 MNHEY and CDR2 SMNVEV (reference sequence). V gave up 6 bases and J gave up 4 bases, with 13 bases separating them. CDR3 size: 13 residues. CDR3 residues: CASSPSTGYEQYF. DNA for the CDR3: TGTGCCAGCAGCCCGTCCACCGGATACGAGCAGTACTTC.

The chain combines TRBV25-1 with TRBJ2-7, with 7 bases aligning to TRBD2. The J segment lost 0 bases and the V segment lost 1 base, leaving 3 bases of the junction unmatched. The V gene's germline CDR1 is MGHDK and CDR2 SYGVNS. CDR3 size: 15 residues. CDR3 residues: CASSELAGSSYEQYF. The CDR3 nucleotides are TGTGCCAGCAGTGAATTAGCGGGTAGCTCCTACGAGCAGTACTTC.

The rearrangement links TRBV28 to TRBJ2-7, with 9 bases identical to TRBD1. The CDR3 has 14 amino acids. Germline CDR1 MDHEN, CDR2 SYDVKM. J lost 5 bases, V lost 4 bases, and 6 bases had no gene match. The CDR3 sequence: CASSSDRGPDEQYF. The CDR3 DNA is TGTGCCAGCAGTTCGGACAGGGGCCCGGACGAGCAGTACTTC. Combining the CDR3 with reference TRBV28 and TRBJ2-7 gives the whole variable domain DVKVTQSSRYLVKRTGEKVFLECVQDMDHENMFWYRQDPGLGLRLIYFSYDVKMKEKGDIPEGYSVSREKKERFSLILESASTNQTSMYLCASSSDRGPDEQYFGPGTRLTVT.

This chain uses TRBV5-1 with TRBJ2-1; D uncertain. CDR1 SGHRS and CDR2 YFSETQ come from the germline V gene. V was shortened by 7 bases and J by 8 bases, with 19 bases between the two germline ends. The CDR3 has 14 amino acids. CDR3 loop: CASRDPSESDEQFF. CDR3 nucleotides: TGCGCCAGCCGTGACCCTTCTGAGTCCGATGAGCAGTTCTTC.

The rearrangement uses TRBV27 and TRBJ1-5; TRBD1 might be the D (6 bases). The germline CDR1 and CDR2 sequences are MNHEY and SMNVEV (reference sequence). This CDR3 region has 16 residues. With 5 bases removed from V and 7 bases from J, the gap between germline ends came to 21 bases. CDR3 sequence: CASSLFAGGRIQPQHF. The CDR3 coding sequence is TGTGCCAGCAGTCTATTTGCCGGGGGGCGGATCCAGCCCCAGCATTTT.

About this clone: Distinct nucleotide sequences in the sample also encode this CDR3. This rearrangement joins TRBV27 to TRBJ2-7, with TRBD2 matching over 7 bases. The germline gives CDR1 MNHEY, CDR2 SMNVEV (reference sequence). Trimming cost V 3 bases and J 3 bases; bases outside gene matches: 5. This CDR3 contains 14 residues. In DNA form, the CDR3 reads TGTGCCAGCAGTTTCTTAGCGGGTAGCTACGAGCAGTACTTC. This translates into CASSFLAGSYEQYF.

In DNA form, the CDR3 reads TGCGCCAGCAGCACAGAAACGGAGGACACCGGGGAGCTGTTTTTT. Translated: CASSTETEDTGELFF. The chain uses TRBV5-1 and TRBJ2-2, with D maybe TRBD2 (5 bases). The CDR3 spans 15 residues. Trimming cost V 4 bases and J 3 bases, with 13 bases left between them. CDR1 and CDR2 (germline): SGHRS, YFSETQ.

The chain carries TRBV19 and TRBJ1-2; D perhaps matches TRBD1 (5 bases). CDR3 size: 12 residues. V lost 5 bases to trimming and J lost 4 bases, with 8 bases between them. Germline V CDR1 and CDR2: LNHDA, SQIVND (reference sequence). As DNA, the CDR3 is TGTGCCAGTAGTTCCGGGACCTATGGCTACACCTTC. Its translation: CASSSGTYGYTF.

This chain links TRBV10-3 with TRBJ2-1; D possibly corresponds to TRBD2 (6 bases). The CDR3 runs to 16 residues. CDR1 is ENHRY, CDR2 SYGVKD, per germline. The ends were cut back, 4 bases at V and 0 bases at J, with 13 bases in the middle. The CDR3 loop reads CAISARDSSSYNEQFF. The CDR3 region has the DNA TGTGCCATCAGTGCCCGGGACTCCAGCTCCTACAATGAGCAGTTCTTC.

The CDR3 here is CASSVSGRASDEQYF. In nucleotides, the CDR3 is TGTGCCAGCAGCGTTAGCGGGAGGGCCTCTGACGAGCAGTACTTC. The chain carries TRBV9 and TRBJ2-7; TRBD2 matches at 11 bases. The CDR3 is made up of 15 amino acids. The germline gives CDR1 SGDLS, CDR2 YYNGEE. The J segment lost 5 bases and the V segment lost 2 bases, leaving 6 bases of the junction unmatched.

CDR3 coding DNA: TGTGCCAGCAGGGACGGGCGGGGCTACACCTTC. This encodes CASRDGRGYTF. The J gene is TRBJ1-2, the V gene TRBV28; D gene unclear. The ends were cut back, 6 bases at V and 8 bases at J, with 10 bases in the middle. Looked up from germline, CDR1 is MDHEN and CDR2 is SYDVKM. The CDR3 runs to 11 residues.

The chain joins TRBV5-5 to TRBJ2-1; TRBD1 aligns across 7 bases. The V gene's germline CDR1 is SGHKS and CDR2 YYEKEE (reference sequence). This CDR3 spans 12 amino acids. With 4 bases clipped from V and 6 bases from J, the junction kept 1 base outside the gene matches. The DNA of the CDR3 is TGTGCCAGCAGCGACAGGGCCAATGAGCAGTTCTTC. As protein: CASSDRANEQFF. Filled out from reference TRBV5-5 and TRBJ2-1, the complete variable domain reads DAGVTQSPTHLIKTRGQQVTLRCSPISGHKSVSWYQQVLGQGPQFIFQYYEKEERGRGNFPDRFSARQFPNYSSELNVNALLLGDSALYLCASSDRANEQFFGPGTRLTVL.

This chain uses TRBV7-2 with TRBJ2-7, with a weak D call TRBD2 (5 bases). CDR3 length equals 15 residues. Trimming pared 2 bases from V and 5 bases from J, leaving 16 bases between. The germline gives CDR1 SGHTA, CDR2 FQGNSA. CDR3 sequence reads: CASSLLWEPGHEQYF. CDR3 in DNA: TGTGCCAGCAGCTTATTGTGGGAGCCCGGGCACGAGCAGTACTTC.

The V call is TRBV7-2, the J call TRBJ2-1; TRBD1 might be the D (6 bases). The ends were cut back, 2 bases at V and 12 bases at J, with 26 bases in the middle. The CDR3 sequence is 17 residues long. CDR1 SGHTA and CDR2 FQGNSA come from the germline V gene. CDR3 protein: CASSLQARVPLLGGQFF. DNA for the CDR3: TGTGCCAGCAGCTTACAAGCCCGGGTGCCCCTTTTAGGGGGGCAGTTCTTC.

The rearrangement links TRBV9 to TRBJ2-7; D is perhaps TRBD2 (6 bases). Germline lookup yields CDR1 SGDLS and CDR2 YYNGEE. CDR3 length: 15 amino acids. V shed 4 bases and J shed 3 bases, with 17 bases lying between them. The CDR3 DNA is TGTGCCAGCAGCTTTAGCGGACAAGCAGACTACGAGCAGTACTTC. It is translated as CASSFSGQADYEQYF.

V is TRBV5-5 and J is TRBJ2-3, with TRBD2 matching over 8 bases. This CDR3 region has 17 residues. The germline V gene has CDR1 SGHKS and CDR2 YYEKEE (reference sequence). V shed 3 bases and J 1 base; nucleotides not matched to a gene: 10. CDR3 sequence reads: CASSSSTGTSRTDTQYF. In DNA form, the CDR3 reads TGTGCCAGCAGCTCCAGCACCGGGACTAGTCGCACAGATACGCAGTATTTT.

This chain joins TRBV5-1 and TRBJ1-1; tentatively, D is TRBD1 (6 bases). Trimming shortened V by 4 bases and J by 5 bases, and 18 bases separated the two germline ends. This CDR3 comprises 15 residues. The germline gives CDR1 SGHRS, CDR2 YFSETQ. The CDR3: CASSVNRVTDTEAFF. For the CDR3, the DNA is TGCGCCAGCAGCGTAAACAGGGTAACAGATACTGAAGCTTTCTTT.

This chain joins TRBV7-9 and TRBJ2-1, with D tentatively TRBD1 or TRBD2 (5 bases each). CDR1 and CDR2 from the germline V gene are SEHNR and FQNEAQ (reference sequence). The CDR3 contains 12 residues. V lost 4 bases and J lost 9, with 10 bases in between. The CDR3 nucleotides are TGTGCCAGCAGCTGGGACCAATTTGAGCAGTTCTTC. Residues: CASSWDQFEQFF. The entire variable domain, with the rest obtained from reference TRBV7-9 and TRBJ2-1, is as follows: DTGVSQNPRHKITKRGQNVTFRCDPISEHNRLYWYRQTLGQGPEFLTYFQNEAQLEKSRLLSDRFSAERPKGSFSTLEIQRTEQGDSAMYLCASSWDQFEQFFGPGTRLTVL.

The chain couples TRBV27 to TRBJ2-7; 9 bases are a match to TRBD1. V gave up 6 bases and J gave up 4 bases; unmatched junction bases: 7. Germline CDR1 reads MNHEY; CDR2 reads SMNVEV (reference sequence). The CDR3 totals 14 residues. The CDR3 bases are TGTGCCAGCAGAAGACAGGGGGAGGAATACGAGCAGTACTTC. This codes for CASRRQGEEYEQYF.

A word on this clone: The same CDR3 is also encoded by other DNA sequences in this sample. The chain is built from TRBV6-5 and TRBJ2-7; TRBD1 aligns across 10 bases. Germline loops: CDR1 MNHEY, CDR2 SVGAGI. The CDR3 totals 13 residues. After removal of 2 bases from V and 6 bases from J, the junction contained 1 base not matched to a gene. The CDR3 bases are TGTGCCAGCAGTTACGGACAGGGGGGCGAGCAGTACTTC. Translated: CASSYGQGGEQYF.

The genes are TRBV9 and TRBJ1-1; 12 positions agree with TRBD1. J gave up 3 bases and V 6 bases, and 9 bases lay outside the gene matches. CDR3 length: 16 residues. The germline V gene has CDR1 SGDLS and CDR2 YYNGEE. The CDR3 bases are TGTGCCAGCACCCCCTGGGACAGGGGGCTATACACTGAAGCTTTCTTT. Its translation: CASTPWDRGLYTEAFF.

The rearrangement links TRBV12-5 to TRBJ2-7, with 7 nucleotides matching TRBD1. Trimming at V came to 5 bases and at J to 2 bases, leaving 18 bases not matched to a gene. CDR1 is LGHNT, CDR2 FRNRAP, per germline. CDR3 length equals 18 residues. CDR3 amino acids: CASGLQVLQGDTTYEQYF. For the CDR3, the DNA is TGTGCTAGTGGTCTCCAGGTTCTCCAGGGGGACACAACCTACGAGCAGTACTTC.

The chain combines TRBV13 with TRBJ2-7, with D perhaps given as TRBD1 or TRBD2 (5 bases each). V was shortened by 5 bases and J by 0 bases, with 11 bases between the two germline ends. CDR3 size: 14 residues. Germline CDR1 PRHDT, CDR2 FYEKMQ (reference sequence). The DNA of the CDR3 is TGTGCCAGCAGCCCTGGGACGGGCTCCTACGAGCAGTACTTC. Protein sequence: CASSPGTGSYEQYF.

CDR3 DNA: TGTGCCAGCAGTGGACAGGGAGAAATTACCGAAGCTTTCTTT. This encodes CASSGQGEITEAFF. This chain links TRBV25-1 with TRBJ1-1; TRBD1 aligns across 7 bases. This CDR3 region has 14 residues. Germline trimming cut 4 bases from V and 8 bases from J; bases unmatched to any gene: 10. Germline values: CDR1 MGHDK, CDR2 SYGVNS. Full variable domain (missing parts from reference TRBV25-1 and TRBJ1-1): EADIYQTPRYLVIGTGKKITLECSQTMGHDKMYWYQQDPGMELHLIHYSYGVNSTEKGDLSSESTVSRIRTEHFPLTLESARPSHTSQYLCASSGQGEITEAFFGQGTRLTVV.

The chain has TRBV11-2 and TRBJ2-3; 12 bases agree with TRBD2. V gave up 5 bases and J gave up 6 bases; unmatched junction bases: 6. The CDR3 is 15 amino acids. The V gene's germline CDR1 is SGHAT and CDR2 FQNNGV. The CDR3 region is CASSLLAGGGDTQYF. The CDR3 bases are TGTGCCAGCAGCCTGCTAGCGGGAGGGGGGGATACGCAGTATTTT.

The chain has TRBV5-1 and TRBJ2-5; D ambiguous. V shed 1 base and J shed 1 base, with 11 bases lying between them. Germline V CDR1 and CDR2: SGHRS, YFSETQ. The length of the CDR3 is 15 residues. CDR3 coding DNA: TGCGCCAGCAGCTTGAGTCAAGTAGGCCAAGAGACCCAGTACTTC. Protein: CASSLSQVGQETQYF.